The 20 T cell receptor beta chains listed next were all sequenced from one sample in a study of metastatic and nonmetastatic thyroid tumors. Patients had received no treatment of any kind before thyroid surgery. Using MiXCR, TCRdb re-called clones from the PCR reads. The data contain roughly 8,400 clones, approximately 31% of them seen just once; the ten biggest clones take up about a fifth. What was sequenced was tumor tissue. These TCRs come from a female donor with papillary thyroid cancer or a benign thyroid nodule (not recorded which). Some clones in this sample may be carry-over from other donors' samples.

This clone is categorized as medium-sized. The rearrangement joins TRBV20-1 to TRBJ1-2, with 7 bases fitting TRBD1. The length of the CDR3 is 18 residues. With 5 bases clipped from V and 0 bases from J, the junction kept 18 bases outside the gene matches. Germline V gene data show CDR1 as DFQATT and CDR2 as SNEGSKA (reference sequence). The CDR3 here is CSAGKLDRTRVANYGYTF. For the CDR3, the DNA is TGCAGTGCTGGAAAGTTGGACAGGACTAGGGTCGCTAACTATGGCTACACCTTC.

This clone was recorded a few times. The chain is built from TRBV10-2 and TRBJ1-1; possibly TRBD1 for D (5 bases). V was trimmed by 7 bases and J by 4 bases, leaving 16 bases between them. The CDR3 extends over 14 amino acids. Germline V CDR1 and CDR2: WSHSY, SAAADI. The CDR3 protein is CASTKAAGATEAFF. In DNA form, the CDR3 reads TGCGCCAGCACTAAGGCCGCCGGGGCCACTGAAGCTTTCTTT.

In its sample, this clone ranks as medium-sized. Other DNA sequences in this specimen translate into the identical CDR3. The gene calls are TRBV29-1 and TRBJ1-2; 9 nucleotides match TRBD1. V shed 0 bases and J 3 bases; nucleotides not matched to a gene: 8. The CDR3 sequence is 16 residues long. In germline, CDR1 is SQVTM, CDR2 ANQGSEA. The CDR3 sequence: CSVEDPSTGGYYGYTF. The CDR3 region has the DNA TGCAGCGTTGAAGACCCTTCGACAGGGGGATACTATGGCTACACCTTC.

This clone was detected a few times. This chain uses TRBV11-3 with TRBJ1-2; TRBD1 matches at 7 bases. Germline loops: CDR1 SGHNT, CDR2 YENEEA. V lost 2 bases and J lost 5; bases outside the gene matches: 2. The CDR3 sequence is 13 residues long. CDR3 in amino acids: CASSLRQGYGYTF. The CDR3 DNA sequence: TGTGCCAGCAGCTTAAGACAGGGTTATGGCTACACCTTC.

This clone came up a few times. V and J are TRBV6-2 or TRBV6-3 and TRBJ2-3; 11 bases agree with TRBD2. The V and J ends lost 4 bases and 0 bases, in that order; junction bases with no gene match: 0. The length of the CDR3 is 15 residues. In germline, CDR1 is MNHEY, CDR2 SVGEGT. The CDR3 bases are TGTGCCAGCAGTTGGACTAGCGGGAGCACAGATACGCAGTATTTT. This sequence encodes CASSWTSGSTDTQYF.

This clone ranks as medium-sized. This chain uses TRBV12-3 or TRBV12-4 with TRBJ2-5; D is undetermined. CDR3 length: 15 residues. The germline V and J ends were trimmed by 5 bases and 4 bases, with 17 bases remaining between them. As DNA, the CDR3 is TGTGCCAGCAGTCCGAGATCAGAACCAAGAGAGACCCAGTACTTC. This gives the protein CASSPRSEPRETQYF.

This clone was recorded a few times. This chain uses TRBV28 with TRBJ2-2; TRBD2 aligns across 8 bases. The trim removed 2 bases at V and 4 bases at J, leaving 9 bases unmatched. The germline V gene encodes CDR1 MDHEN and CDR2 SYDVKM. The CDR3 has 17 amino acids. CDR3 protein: CASSLPRLALSTGELFF. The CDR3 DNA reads TGTGCCAGCAGTTTACCTCGACTAGCGCTTTCCACCGGGGAGCTGTTTTTT.

CDR3 sequence reads: CSAAARLAGGNEQFF. The CDR3 DNA sequence: TGCAGTGCTGCTGCCCGACTAGCGGGAGGCAATGAGCAGTTCTTC. V is TRBV20-1 and J is TRBJ2-1, with TRBD2 identical over 13 bases. The length of the CDR3 is 15 residues. Germline loops: CDR1 DFQATT, CDR2 SNEGSKA (reference sequence). V was pared by 5 bases and J by 6 bases, with 7 bases of the junction left unmatched.

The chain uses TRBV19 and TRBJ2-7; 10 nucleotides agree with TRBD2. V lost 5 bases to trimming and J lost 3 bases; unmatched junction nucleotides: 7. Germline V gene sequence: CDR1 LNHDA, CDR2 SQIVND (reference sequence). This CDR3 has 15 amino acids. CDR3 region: CASSPLAGVVYEQYF. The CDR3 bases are TGTGCCAGTAGTCCCCTAGCGGGAGTCGTCTACGAGCAGTACTTC. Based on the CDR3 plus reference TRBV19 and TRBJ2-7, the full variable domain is DGGITQSPKYLFRKEGQNVTLSCEQNLNHDAMYWYRQDPGQGLRLIYYSQIVNDFQKGDIAEGYSVSREKKESFPLTVTSAQKNPTAFYLCASSPLAGVVYEQYFGPGTRLTVT.

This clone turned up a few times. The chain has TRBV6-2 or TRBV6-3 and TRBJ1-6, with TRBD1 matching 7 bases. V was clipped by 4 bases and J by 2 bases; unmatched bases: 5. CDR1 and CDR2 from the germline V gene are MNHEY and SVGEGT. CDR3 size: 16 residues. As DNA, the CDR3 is TGTGCCAGCAGTTCCTTACAGGGGACCTATAATTCACCCCTCCACTTT. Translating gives CASSSLQGTYNSPLHF.

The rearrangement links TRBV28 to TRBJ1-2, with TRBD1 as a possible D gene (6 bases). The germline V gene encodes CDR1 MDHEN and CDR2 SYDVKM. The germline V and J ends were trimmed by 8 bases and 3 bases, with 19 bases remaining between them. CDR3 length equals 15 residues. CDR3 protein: CASSGRGSPDYGYTF. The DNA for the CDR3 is TGTGCCAGCTCGGGGAGGGGGAGTCCGGACTATGGCTACACCTTC.

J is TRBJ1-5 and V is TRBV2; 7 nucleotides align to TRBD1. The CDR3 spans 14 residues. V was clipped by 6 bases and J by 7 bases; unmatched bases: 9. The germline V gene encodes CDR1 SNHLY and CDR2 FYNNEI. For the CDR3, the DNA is TGTGCCAGCAGGAGGGGGCAGCAGGAACAGCCCCAGCATTTT. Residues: CASRRGQQEQPQHF. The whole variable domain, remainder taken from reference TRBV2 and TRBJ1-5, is EPEVTQTPSHQVTQMGQEVILRCVPISNHLYFYWYRQILGQKVEFLVSFYNNEISEKSEIFDDQFSVERPDGSNFTLKIRSTKLEDSAMYFCASRRGQQEQPQHFGDGTRLSIL.

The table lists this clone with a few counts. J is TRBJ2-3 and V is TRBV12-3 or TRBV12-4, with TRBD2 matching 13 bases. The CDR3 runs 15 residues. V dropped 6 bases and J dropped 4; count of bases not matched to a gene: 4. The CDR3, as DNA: TGTGCCAGCAGACGACTAGCGGGGGGACCAGATACGCAGTATTTT. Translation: CASRRLAGGPDTQYF.

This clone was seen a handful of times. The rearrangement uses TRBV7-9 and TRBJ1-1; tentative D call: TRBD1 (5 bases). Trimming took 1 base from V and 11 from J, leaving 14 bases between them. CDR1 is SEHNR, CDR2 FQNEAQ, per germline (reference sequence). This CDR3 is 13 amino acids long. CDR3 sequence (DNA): TGTGCCAGCAGCTTAGGGGGACCAATCGGGGCTTTCTTT. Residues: CASSLGGPIGAFF.

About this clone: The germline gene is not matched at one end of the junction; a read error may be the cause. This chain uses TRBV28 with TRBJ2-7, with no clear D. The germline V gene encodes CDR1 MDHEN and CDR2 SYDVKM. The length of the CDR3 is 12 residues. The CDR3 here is CARSSRRYAQYF. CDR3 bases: TGTGCCAGAAGTTCACGACGGTACGCGCAGTACTTC.

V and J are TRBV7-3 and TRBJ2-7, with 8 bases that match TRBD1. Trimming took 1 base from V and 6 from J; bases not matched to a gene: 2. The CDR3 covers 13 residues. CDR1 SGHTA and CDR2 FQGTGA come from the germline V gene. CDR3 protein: CASSLRQGSEQYF. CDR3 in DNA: TGTGCCAGCAGCTTAAGACAGGGGTCCGAGCAGTACTTC.

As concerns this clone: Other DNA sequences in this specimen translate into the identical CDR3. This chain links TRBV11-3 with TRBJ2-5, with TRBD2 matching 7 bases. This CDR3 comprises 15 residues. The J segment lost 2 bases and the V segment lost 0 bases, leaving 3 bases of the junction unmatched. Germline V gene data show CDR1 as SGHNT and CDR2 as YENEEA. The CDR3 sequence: CASSLDGGGQETQYF. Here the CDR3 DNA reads TGTGCCAGCAGCTTAGATGGGGGAGGGCAAGAGACCCAGTACTTC. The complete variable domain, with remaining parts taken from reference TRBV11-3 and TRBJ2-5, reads EAGVVQSPRYKIIEKKQPVAFWCNPISGHNTLYWYLQNLGQGPELLIRYENEEAVDDSQLPKDRFSAERLKGVDSTLKIQPAELGDSAVYLCASSLDGGGQETQYFGPGTRLLVL.

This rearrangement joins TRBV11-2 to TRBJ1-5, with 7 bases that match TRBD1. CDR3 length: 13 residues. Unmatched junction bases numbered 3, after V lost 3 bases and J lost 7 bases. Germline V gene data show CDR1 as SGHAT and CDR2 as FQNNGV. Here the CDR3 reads CASSLQGDQPQHF. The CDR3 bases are TGTGCCAGCAGCTTGCAGGGGGACCAGCCCCAGCATTTT.

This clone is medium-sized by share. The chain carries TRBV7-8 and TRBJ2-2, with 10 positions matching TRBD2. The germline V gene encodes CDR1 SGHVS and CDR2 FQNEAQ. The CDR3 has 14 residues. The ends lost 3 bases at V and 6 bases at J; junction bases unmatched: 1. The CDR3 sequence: CASSFGTSAGELFF. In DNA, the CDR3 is TGTGCCAGCAGCTTTGGGACTAGCGCCGGGGAGCTGTTTTTT.

The CDR3 region has the DNA TGCAGCGTAGAGAGCCAGGGACTAAACTATGGCTACACCTTC. Its protein product is CSVESQGLNYGYTF. The chain joins TRBV29-1 to TRBJ1-2; TRBD1 might be the D (5 bases). CDR3 length: 14 amino acids. The germline V and J ends were trimmed by 6 bases and 2 bases, with 16 bases remaining between them. Germline loops: CDR1 SQVTM, CDR2 ANQGSEA.